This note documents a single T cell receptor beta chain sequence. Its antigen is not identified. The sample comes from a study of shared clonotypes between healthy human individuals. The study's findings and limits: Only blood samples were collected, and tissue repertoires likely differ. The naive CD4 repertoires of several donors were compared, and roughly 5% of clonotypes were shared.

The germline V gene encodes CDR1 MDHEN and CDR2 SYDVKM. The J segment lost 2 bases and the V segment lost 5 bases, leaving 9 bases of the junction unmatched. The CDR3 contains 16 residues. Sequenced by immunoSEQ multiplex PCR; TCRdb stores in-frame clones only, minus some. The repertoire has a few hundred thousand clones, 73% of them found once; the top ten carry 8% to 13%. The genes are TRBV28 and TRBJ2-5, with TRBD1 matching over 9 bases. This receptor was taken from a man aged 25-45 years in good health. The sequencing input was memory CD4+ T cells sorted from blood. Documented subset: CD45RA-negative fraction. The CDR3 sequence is CASSLPGQGTQETQYF. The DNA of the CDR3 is TGTGCCAGCAGTCTTCCGGGACAGGGCACGCAAGAGACCCAGTACTTC.